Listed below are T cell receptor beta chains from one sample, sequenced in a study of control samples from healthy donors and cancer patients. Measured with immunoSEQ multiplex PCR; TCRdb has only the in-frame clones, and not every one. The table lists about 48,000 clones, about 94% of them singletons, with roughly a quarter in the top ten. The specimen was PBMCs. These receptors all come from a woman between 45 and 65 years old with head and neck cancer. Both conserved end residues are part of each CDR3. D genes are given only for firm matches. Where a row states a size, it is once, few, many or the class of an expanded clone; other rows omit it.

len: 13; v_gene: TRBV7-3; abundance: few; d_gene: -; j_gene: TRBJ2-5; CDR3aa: CASSFGGGETQYF; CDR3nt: TGTGCCAGCAGCTTCGGTGGGGGAGAGACCCAGTACTTC
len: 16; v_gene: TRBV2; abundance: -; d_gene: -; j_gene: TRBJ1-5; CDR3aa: CASTLRGIDSNQPQHF; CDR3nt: TGTGCCAGCACCCTTAGGGGCATCGATAGCAATCAGCCCCAGCATTTT
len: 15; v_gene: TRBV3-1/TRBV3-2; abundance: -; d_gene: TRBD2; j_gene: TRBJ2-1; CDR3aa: CASSETSGGAREQFF; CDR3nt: TGTGCCAGCAGCGAGACTAGCGGGGGGGCACGAGAGCAGTTCTTC
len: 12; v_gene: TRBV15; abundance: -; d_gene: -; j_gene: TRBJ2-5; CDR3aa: CATRAGGETQYF; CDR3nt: TGTGCCACCAGAGCGGGTGGGGAGACCCAGTACTTC
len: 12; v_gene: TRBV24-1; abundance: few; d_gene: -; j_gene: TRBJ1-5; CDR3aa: CATSDRNQPQHF; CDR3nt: TGTGCCACCAGTGATAGAAATCAGCCCCAGCATTTT
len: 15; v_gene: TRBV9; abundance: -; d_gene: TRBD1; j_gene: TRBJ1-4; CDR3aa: CASSVDEGQGALLFF; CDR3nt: TGTGCCAGCAGCGTAGACGAAGGACAGGGGGCTCTACTGTTTTTT
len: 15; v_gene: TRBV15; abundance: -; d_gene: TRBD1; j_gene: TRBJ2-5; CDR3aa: CATPAPTGGEETQYF; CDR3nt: TGTGCCACTCCCGCCCCGACAGGGGGCGAGGAGACCCAGTACTTC
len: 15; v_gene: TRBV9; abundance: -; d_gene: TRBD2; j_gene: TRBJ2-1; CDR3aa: CASSVDGREGNEQFF; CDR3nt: TGTGCCAGCAGCGTAGATGGGCGGGAGGGCAATGAGCAGTTCTTC
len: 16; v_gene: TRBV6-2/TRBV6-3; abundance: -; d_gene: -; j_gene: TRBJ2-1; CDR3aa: CASSYQSTGSYNEQFF; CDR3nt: TGTGCCAGCAGTTATCAATCCACTGGCTCCTACAATGAGCAGTTCTTC
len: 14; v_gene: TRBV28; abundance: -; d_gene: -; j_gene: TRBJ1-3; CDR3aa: CASSLGGSGNTIYF; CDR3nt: TGTGCCAGCAGCCTAGGGGGTTCTGGAAACACCATATATTTT
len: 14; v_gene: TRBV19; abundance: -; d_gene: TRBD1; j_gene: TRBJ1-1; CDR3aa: CASRLQGRETEAFF; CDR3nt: TGTGCCAGTAGATTACAGGGGAGGGAGACTGAAGCTTTCTTT
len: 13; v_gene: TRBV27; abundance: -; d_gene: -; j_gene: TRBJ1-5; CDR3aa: CASRTSFHQPQHF; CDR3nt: TGTGCCAGCAGAACCTCTTTCCATCAGCCCCAGCATTTT
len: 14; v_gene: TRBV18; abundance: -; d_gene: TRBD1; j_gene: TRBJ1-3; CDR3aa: CASSYGTEGNTIYF; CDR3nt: TGTGCCAGCTCATACGGGACAGAAGGAAACACCATATATTTT
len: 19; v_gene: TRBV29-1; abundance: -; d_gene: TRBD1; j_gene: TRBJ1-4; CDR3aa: CSVVGQGRIEIATNEKLFF; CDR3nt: TGCAGCGTAGTCGGACAGGGCAGAATAGAGATAGCAACTAATGAAAAACTGTTTTTT